What follows describes a single T cell receptor beta chain. Assay used: immunoSEQ multiplex PCR; TCRdb lists only in-frame clones, some missing. The data hold some 430,000 clones, with around 90% observed a single time. Germline lookup yields CDR1 SQVTM and CDR2 ANQGSEA. CDR3 size: 14 residues. Trimming cost V 5 bases and J 3 bases; bases outside gene matches: 9. These data originate in a study of blood T cell repertoires in COVID-19. The V gene is TRBV29-1, the J gene TRBJ1-2; 7 bases map to TRBD1. This receptor was obtained from a man aged 18 to 29 who had recovered from COVID-19. The sample taken for sequencing was PBMCs or T cells enriched from blood (not recorded which). The CDR3 nucleotides read TGCAGCGTTCTCTCCGGGACAGAGGACTATGGCTACACCTTC. Its protein is CSVLSGTEDYGYTF.